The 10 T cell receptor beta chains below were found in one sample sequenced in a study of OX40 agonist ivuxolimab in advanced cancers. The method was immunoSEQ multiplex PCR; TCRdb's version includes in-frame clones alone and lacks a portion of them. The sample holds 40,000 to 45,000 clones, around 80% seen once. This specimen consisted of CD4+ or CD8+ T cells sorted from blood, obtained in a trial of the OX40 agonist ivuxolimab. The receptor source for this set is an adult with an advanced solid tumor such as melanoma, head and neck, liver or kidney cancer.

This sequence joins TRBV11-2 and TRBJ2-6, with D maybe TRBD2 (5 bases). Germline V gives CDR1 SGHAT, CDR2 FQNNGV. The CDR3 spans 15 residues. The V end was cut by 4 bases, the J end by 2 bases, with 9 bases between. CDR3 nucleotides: TGTGCCAGCAGCTCGAGACTAACTGGGGCCAACGTCCTGACTTTC. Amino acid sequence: CASSSRLTGANVLTF.

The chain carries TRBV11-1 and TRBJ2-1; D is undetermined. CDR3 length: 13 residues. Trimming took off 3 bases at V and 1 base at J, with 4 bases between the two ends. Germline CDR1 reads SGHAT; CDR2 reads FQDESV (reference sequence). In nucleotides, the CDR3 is TGTGCCAGCAGCTTGCGATCCTACAATGAGCAGTTCTTC. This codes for CASSLRSYNEQFF.

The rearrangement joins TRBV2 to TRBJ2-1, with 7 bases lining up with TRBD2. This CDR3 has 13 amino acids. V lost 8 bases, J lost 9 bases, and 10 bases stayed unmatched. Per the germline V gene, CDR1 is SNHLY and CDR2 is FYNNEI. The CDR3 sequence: CASSGEREIEQFF. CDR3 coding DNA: TGTGCCAGCTCGGGGGAGCGGGAAATTGAGCAGTTCTTC.

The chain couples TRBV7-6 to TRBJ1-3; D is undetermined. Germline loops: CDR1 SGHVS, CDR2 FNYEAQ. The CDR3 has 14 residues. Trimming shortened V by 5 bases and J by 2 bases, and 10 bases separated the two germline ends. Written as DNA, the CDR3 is TGTGCCAGCAGCGTAAAAAGCACTGGAAACACCATATATTTT. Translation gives CASSVKSTGNTIYF. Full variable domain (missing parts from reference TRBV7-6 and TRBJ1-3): GAGVSQSPRYKVTKRGQDVALRCDPISGHVSLYWYRQALGQGPEFLTYFNYEAQQDKSGLPNDRFSAERPEGSISTLTIQRTEQRDSAMYRCASSVKSTGNTIYFGEGSWLTVV.

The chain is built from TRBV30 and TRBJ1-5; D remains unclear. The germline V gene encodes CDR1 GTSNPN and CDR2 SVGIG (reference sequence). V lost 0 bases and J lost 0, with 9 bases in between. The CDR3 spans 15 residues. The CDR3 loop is CAWSVKGPSNQPQHF. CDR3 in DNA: TGTGCCTGGAGTGTCAAGGGCCCTAGCAATCAGCCCCAGCATTTT.

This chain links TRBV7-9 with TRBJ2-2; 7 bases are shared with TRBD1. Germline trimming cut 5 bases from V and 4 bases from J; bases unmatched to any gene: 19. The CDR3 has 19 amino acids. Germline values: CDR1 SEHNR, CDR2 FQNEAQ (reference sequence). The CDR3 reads CASSPHGQGGWSVTGELFF. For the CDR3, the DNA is TGTGCCAGCAGCCCTCACGGACAAGGGGGCTGGTCGGTCACCGGGGAGCTGTTTTTT.

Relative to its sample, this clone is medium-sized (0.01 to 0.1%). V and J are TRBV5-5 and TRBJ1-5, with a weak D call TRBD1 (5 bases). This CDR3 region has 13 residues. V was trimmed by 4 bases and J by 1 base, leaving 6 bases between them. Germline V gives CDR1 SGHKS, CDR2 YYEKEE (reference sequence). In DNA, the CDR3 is TGTGCCAGCAGCCGACAGAGCAATCAGCCCCAGCATTTT. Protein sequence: CASSRQSNQPQHF.

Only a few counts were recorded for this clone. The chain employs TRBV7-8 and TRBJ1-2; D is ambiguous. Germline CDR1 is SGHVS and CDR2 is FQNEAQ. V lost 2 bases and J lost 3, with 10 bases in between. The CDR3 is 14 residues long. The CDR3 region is CASSLSEAYYGYTF. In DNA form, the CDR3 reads TGTGCCAGCAGCTTATCTGAGGCCTACTATGGCTACACCTTC.

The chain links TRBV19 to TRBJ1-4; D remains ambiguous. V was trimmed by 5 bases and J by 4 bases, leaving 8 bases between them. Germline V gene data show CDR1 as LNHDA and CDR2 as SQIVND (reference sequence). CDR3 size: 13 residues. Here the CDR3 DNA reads TGTGCCAGTAGTTTGGCTAGTAATGAAAAACTGTTTTTT. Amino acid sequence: CASSLASNEKLFF.

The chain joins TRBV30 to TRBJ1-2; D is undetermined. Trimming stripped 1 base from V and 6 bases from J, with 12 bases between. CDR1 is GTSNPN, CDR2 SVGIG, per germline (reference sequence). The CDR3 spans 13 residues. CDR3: CAWSDNGLDGYTF. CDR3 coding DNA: TGTGCCTGGAGTGACAATGGGTTGGATGGCTACACCTTC.